The 8 T cell receptor beta chains reported below all come from one sample, sequenced in a study of shared clonotypes between healthy human individuals. Clones were sequenced by immunoSEQ multiplex PCR, and TCRdb holds only the in-frame ones, with some missing. The profile covers just over 2,000,000 clones, with 90% to 95% appearing a single time and 0.1% to 0.15% taken by the ten largest. Sequences were obtained from naive CD4+ T cells sorted from blood. Subset meaning: CD45RA+ positively selected. Receptors were obtained from a man aged 18 to 29 in good health.

This chain uses TRBV5-4 with TRBJ2-7; D possibly matches TRBD1 or TRBD2 (6 bases each). This CDR3 spans 15 amino acids. Trimming removed 0 bases from V and 3 bases from J, with 13 bases in between. Germline V gene sequence: CDR1 SGHNT, CDR2 YYREEE (reference sequence). The DNA of the CDR3 is TGTGCCAGCAGCTTGGGGGGGGACAAAGGCTACGAGCAGTACTTC. Translating gives CASSLGGDKGYEQYF.

Concerning this clone: This same CDR3 is encoded by further DNA sequences in the sample. V is TRBV7-9 and J is TRBJ1-1; D is ambiguous. Trimming stripped 1 base from V and 1 base from J, with 7 bases between. The CDR3 length is 14 residues. Looked up from germline, CDR1 is SEHNR and CDR2 is FQNEAQ (reference sequence). CDR3 bases: TGTGCCAGCAGCTTAGGGGCAGGGAACACTGAAGCTTTCTTT. It yields the protein CASSLGAGNTEAFF.

V usage is TRBV28 and J usage is TRBJ1-2; 7 nucleotides line up with TRBD1. Trimming cost V 4 bases and J 4 bases; bases outside gene matches: 0. This CDR3 contains 12 residues. Per the germline V gene, CDR1 is MDHEN and CDR2 is SYDVKM. CDR3 region: CASSWTGYGYTF. The CDR3 DNA sequence: TGTGCCAGCAGTTGGACAGGCTATGGCTACACCTTC.

V gene TRBV27 combines with J gene TRBJ2-6; the match to TRBD1 covers 7 bases. J was trimmed by 5 bases and V by 5 bases; bases with no gene match: 6. Looked up from germline, CDR1 is MNHEY and CDR2 is SMNVEV (reference sequence). The CDR3 length is 15 residues. The CDR3 here is CASSTWTGWANVLTF. CDR3 in DNA: TGTGCCAGCAGTACATGGACAGGTTGGGCCAACGTCCTGACTTTC.

CDR3 amino acids: CASSSGAGTTGELFF. CDR3 bases: TGTGCCAGCAGCTCCGGCGCAGGGACCACCGGGGAGCTGTTTTTT. The rearrangement joins TRBV7-6 to TRBJ2-2; D is perhaps TRBD1 or TRBD2 (5 bases each). In germline, CDR1 is SGHVS, CDR2 FNYEAQ. CDR3 length equals 15 residues. V lost 4 bases, J lost 4 bases, and 13 bases lay in between.

This clone is a singleton in its sample. This chain connects TRBV19 to TRBJ2-7; TRBD2 is a possible D gene (6 bases). Germline lookup yields CDR1 LNHDA and CDR2 SQIVND (reference sequence). Between the trimmed V and J ends, which lost 8 bases and 7 bases, there was a span of 21 bases. The CDR3 contains 14 residues. The CDR3 coding sequence is TGTGCCAGTCGATCGTTGGAGGGTCGGGGTGAGCAGTACTTC. Encoded protein: CASRSLEGRGEQYF.

This chain connects TRBV6-1 to TRBJ2-3; no definite D call. The germline V gene has CDR1 MNHNS and CDR2 SASEGT. The CDR3 has 14 amino acids. The V end lost 9 bases, the J end lost 2 bases, and 15 bases lay between the germline ends. The CDR3 spells CASTPFTSTDTQYF. In DNA form, the CDR3 reads TGTGCCAGTACTCCCTTCACTTCCACAGATACGCAGTATTTT.

The V and J genes are TRBV18 and TRBJ1-3; D perhaps matches TRBD1 (6 bases). CDR3 length: 14 amino acids. The germline V gene encodes CDR1 KGHSH and CDR2 LQKENI. V was shortened by 6 bases and J by 6 bases, with 15 bases between the two germline ends. CDR3 amino acids: CASSPDSSVNTIYF. The CDR3 DNA reads as TGTGCCAGCTCTCCGGACAGTTCGGTAAACACCATATATTTT.